The 5 T cell receptor beta chains given below trace back to one sample, sequenced in a study of Ad26.COV2.S vaccination and SARS-CoV-2 variants. Stated treatment: some 19 received Ad26.COV2.S at low or high dose, single or two shots; roughly five received placebo; per-sample allocation not given. Collection of samples fell on day 63 after the first vaccine or placebo injection. The data were produced by immunoSEQ multiplex PCR, yet TCRdb's version contains in-frame clones alone and is incomplete. The table records about half a million clones, about 88% of them present only once. The source was peripheral blood, collected in a trial of Ad26.COV2.S vaccine versus placebo. Every receptor here comes from a person aged 18-65 years who received the Ad26.COV2.S COVID-19 vaccine or a placebo.

With regard to this clone: The sample has other DNA sequences that encode this CDR3 too. This rearrangement joins TRBV19 to TRBJ2-1; D unclear. Trimming cost V 3 bases and J 7 bases, with 4 bases left between them. This CDR3 region has 11 residues. Germline CDR1 is LNHDA and CDR2 is SQIVND (reference sequence). Here the CDR3 reads CASSILNEQFF. Here the CDR3 DNA reads TGTGCCAGTAGTATTCTAAATGAGCAGTTCTTC. Full variable domain (rest looked up from reference TRBV19 and TRBJ2-1): DGGITQSPKYLFRKEGQNVTLSCEQNLNHDAMYWYRQDPGQGLRLIYYSQIVNDFQKGDIAEGYSVSREKKESFPLTVTSAQKNPTAFYLCASSILNEQFFGPGTRLTVL.

Concerning this clone itself: Other DNA sequences in this sample translate to the same CDR3. The V gene is TRBV5-1, the J gene TRBJ2-7; no firm D call. Trimming took off 2 bases at V and 4 bases at J, with 7 bases between the two ends. Germline CDR1 reads SGHRS; CDR2 reads YFSETQ. The CDR3 is 12 amino acids. CDR3 bases: TGCGCCAGCAGCTTAGGCGGTTACGAGCAGTACTTC. Its protein is CASSLGGYEQYF.

The sample holds one count of this clone. This CDR3 reads CASSLNRAIGTGELFF. The CDR3 coding sequence is TGTGCCAGCAGTTTAAACAGGGCAATCGGCACCGGGGAGCTGTTTTTT. The rearrangement joins TRBV27 to TRBJ2-2; possibly TRBD1 for D (6 bases). This CDR3 comprises 16 residues. Germline V gene lookup returns CDR1 MNHEY and CDR2 SMNVEV (reference sequence). Trimming removed 2 bases from V and 4 bases from J, with 14 bases in between.

V is TRBV19 and J is TRBJ2-3; D unclear. CDR1 and CDR2 (germline): LNHDA, SQIVND (reference sequence). This CDR3 has 12 amino acids. The V end lost 6 bases, the J end lost 6 bases, and 10 bases lay between the germline ends. DNA of the CDR3: TGTGCCAGTAGAGCCTTGGGGGATACGCAGTATTTT. Its translation: CASRALGDTQYF.

This chain connects TRBV5-6 to TRBJ1-1; D is unclear. From germline, CDR1 is SGHDT and CDR2 YYEEEE. The CDR3 is made up of 13 amino acids. V was cut by 7 bases and J by 0 bases, with 10 bases left in between. CDR3 coding DNA: TGTGCCAGCTCGGCCACACTGAACACTGAAGCTTTCTTT. Amino acids: CASSATLNTEAFF.